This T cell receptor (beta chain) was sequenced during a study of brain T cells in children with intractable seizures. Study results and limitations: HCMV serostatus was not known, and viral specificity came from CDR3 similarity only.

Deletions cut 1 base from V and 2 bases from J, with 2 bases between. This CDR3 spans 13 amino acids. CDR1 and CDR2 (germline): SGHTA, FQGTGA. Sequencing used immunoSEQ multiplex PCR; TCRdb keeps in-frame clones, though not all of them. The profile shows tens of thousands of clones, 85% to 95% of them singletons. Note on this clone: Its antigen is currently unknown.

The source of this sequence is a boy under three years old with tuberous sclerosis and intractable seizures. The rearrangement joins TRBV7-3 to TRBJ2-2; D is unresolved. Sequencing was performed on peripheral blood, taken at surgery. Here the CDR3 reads CASSLSNTGELFF. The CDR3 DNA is TGTGCCAGCAGCTTAAGTAACACCGGGGAGCTGTTTTTT.